A single sample gave rise to the 31 T cell receptor beta chains below, sequenced in a study of control samples from healthy donors and cancer patients. TCRdb's table, derived via immunoSEQ multiplex PCR, lists solely in-frame clones and lacks some. The sample holds some 200,000 clones, approximately 92% seen once. The sequencing input was blood. The receptors derive from a man younger than 30 in good health.

The chain recombines TRBV6-1 with TRBJ1-1, with a tentative D call TRBD1 (5 bases). Trimming pared 1 base from V and 5 bases from J, leaving 17 bases between. This CDR3 is 16 amino acids long. Per the germline V gene, CDR1 is MNHNS and CDR2 is SASEGT. The CDR3 DNA sequence: TGTGCCAGCAGTGAAGAGGTGGGGCGTCAGGCAACTGAAGCTTTCTTT. It yields the protein CASSEEVGRQATEAFF.

This clone has only one observation. V and J are TRBV29-1 and TRBJ1-5, with a possible D match to TRBD1 (5 bases). The CDR3 runs 13 residues. Germline-derived CDR1 and CDR2 are SQVTM and ANQGSEA. Trimming took off 6 bases at V and 4 bases at J, with 13 bases between the two ends. The CDR3 DNA reads as TGCAGCGTGCTACAGGATTTTAATCAGCCCCAGCATTTT. Translation gives CSVLQDFNQPQHF.

V and J are TRBV5-5 and TRBJ1-4, with TRBD1 identical over 7 bases. The CDR3 spans 15 residues. Germline lookup yields CDR1 SGHKS and CDR2 YYEKEE (reference sequence). V was pared by 4 bases and J by 4 bases, with 7 bases of the junction left unmatched. CDR3 bases: TGTGCCAGCAGCGGGAGACAGGGAAGTAATGAAAAACTGTTTTTT. It codes for CASSGRQGSNEKLFF.

The chain employs TRBV7-2 and TRBJ2-7; 9 bases match TRBD2. This CDR3 region has 14 residues. Germline V gives CDR1 SGHTA, CDR2 FQGNSA. V shed 7 bases and J 4 bases; nucleotides not matched to a gene: 8. The CDR3 bases are TGTGCCAGCAAAAAAGGACTAGCGTTTTACGAGCAGTACTTC. This sequence encodes CASKKGLAFYEQYF.

The genes are TRBV3-1 (or the pseudogene TRBV3-2) and TRBJ2-2; 7 bases map to TRBD2. The CDR3 covers 15 residues. Germline trimming cut 3 bases from V and 4 bases from J; bases unmatched to any gene: 5. Germline CDR1 reads LGHDT; CDR2 reads YNNKEL (reference sequence). CDR3 DNA: TGTGCCAGCAGCCAGTGGGAGGGGCTCACCGGGGAGCTGTTTTTT. Amino acids: CASSQWEGLTGELFF.

The chain combines TRBV5-1 with TRBJ2-2; 8 positions agree with TRBD2. The CDR3 has 17 amino acids. Germline trimming cut 4 bases from V and 6 bases from J; bases unmatched to any gene: 14. Germline-derived CDR1 and CDR2 are SGHRS and YFSETQ. The CDR3 region has the DNA TGCGCCAGCAGCCGACTCGCGGGGCCCGGGGGGGCCGGGGAGCTGTTTTTT. Its protein is CASSRLAGPGGAGELFF.

This sequence joins TRBV15 and TRBJ2-7; D perhaps matches TRBD1 (5 bases). Trimming took 0 bases from V and 6 from J, leaving 12 bases between them. The CDR3 spans 14 residues. CDR1 and CDR2 (germline): LNHNV, YYDKDF (reference sequence). The CDR3 nucleotides read TGTGCCACCAGCAGAGACAGGGTTACGGGCGAGCAGTACTTC. It encodes CATSRDRVTGEQYF. The full variable domain, rest sourced from reference TRBV15 and TRBJ2-7, is DAMVIQNPRYQVTQFGKPVTLSCSQTLNHNVMYWYQQKSSQAPKLLFHYYDKDFNNEADTPDNFQSRRPNTSFCFLDIRSPGLGDTAMYLCATSRDRVTGEQYFGPGTRLTVT.

The chain carries TRBV5-1 and TRBJ2-3; possibly TRBD1 or TRBD2 for D (5 bases each). V dropped 0 bases and J dropped 1 base, with 9 bases sitting between them. CDR1 and CDR2 (germline): SGHRS, YFSETQ. The CDR3 is 15 residues long. CDR3 residues: CASSLAGTGTDTQYF. The CDR3 coding sequence is TGCGCCAGCAGCTTGGCAGGGACGGGCACAGATACGCAGTATTTT.

The rearrangement joins TRBV15 to TRBJ1-5, with a possible D match to TRBD1 (5 bases). The CDR3 has 15 residues. Germline values: CDR1 LNHNV, CDR2 YYDKDF (reference sequence). Trimming took 5 bases from V and 4 from J, leaving 15 bases between them. Here the CDR3 DNA reads TGTGCCACCAGCCAGGGACGGGGAGGGAATCAGCCCCAGCATTTT. It translates to CATSQGRGGNQPQHF.

V usage is TRBV10-3 and J usage is TRBJ1-5; D gene ambiguous. V was pared by 3 bases and J by 4 bases, with 4 bases between. Germline lookup yields CDR1 ENHRY and CDR2 SYGVKD. The CDR3 loop spans 12 amino acids. The CDR3 protein is CAISDQNQPQHF. CDR3 bases: TGTGCCATCAGTGACCAAAATCAGCCCCAGCATTTT.

The V and J genes are TRBV6-6 and TRBJ2-6; 12 bases map to TRBD1. The germline gives CDR1 MNHNY, CDR2 SVGAGI (reference sequence). This CDR3 spans 19 amino acids. Trimming at V came to 5 bases and at J to 1 base, leaving 9 bases not matched to a gene. The CDR3 loop is CASSPRDRGRLSGANVLTF. The CDR3, as DNA: TGTGCCAGCAGTCCGAGGGACAGGGGGCGTCTTTCTGGGGCCAACGTCCTGACTTTC.

The chain joins TRBV6-2 or TRBV6-3 to TRBJ2-7, with D tentatively TRBD1 (5 bases). The CDR3 extends over 15 amino acids. The germline V gene has CDR1 MNHEY and CDR2 SVGEGT. V lost 2 bases and J 6 bases, leaving 17 bases between the germline ends. In DNA, the CDR3 is TGTGCCAGCAGTTACGGGGCCAGGGTGGCTCTCGAGCAGTACTTC. It specifies CASSYGARVALEQYF.

The J gene is TRBJ2-5, the V gene TRBV5-4; 10 bases are shared with TRBD2. Germline CDR1 and CDR2: SGHNT and YYREEE (reference sequence). The CDR3 is 15 residues long. J lost 2 bases, V lost 3 bases, and 4 bases had no gene match. CDR3 sequence reads: CASSSKRGGQETQYF. The CDR3 DNA reads as TGTGCCAGCAGCTCGAAGCGGGGGGGACAAGAGACCCAGTACTTC.

This sequence joins TRBV3-1 (or the pseudogene TRBV3-2) and TRBJ1-2; TRBD1 is a possible D gene (6 bases). Trimming removed 0 bases from V and 5 bases from J, with 13 bases in between. Germline-derived CDR1 and CDR2 are LGHDT and YNNKEL (reference sequence). This CDR3 is built from 15 residues. Here the CDR3 reads CASSQDGGGEYGYTF. The CDR3 DNA follows: TGTGCCAGCAGCCAAGATGGAGGGGGAGAATATGGCTACACCTTC.

This sequence joins TRBV6-6 and TRBJ1-2, with 9 bases identical to TRBD1. Germline lookup yields CDR1 MNHNY and CDR2 SVGAGI (reference sequence). V was clipped by 6 bases and J by 3 bases; unmatched bases: 5. The CDR3 runs to 14 residues. CDR3 region: CASRRTGDDYGYTF. DNA for the CDR3: TGTGCCAGCAGACGGACAGGGGATGACTATGGCTACACCTTC.

The J gene is TRBJ2-4, the V gene TRBV4-1; TRBD1 matches at 7 bases. This CDR3 comprises 15 residues. V was clipped by 4 bases and J by 7 bases; unmatched bases: 10. Germline V gives CDR1 MGHRA, CDR2 YSYEKL. The CDR3 protein is CASSPWTGGPNIQYF. In DNA, the CDR3 is TGCGCCAGCAGCCCTTGGACAGGAGGCCCGAACATTCAGTACTTC.

The chain couples TRBV6-6 to TRBJ1-1; D ambiguous. The CDR3 contains 14 residues. CDR1 and CDR2 from the germline V gene are MNHNY and SVGAGI (reference sequence). Trimming pared 4 bases from V and 2 bases from J, leaving 11 bases between. CDR3 sequence: CASSSGLKNTEAFF. The CDR3 coding sequence is TGTGCCAGCAGTTCTGGATTGAAAAACACTGAAGCTTTCTTT.

The gene calls are TRBV19 and TRBJ2-2; D remains unclear. Trimming left V 4 bases short and J 1 base short, with 7 bases between. The germline CDR1 and CDR2 sequences are LNHDA and SQIVND (reference sequence). The CDR3 is made up of 14 amino acids. The CDR3 sequence: CASSKPQNTGELFF. The CDR3 nucleotides are TGTGCCAGTAGTAAACCGCAGAACACCGGGGAGCTGTTTTTT.

The chain carries TRBV15 and TRBJ2-2; 9 bases line up with TRBD1. The CDR3 contains 18 residues. Trimming removed 2 bases from V and 5 bases from J; junction bases left unmatched: 12. The germline V gene has CDR1 LNHNV and CDR2 YYDKDF (reference sequence). CDR3 in amino acids: CATSRTYSGQGRTGELFF. DNA for the CDR3: TGTGCCACCAGCAGAACATATTCCGGACAGGGGAGGACCGGGGAGCTGTTTTTT.

The rearrangement links TRBV19 to TRBJ1-6; unclear D gene. Trimming took off 6 bases at V and 0 bases at J, with 6 bases between the two ends. This CDR3 is 14 amino acids long. Germline CDR1 is LNHDA and CDR2 is SQIVND (reference sequence). The CDR3 sequence is CASRGLSYNSPLHF. As DNA, the CDR3 is TGTGCCAGTAGAGGTCTCTCCTATAATTCACCCCTCCACTTT.

This chain uses TRBV15 with TRBJ2-1; TRBD1 might be the D (5 bases). This CDR3 is built from 20 residues. Trimming took 0 bases from V and 1 from J, leaving 22 bases between them. Germline CDR1 and CDR2: LNHNV and YYDKDF (reference sequence). The CDR3: CATSREVLIRQFLSYNEQFF. DNA for the CDR3: TGTGCCACCAGCAGAGAGGTCTTAATAAGACAGTTCTTATCCTACAATGAGCAGTTCTTC.

The rearrangement uses TRBV10-2 and TRBJ2-1, with TRBD2 matching 9 bases. The ends lost 6 bases at V and 9 bases at J; junction bases unmatched: 15. The CDR3 runs to 16 residues. Per the germline V gene, CDR1 is WSHSY and CDR2 is SAAADI. The DNA for the CDR3 is TGCGCCAGCAGCGGGCCGTCTAGCGGGGTGGGGGGTGAGCAGTTCTTC. Protein: CASSGPSSGVGGEQFF.

The chain is built from TRBV2 and TRBJ2-3; D is perhaps TRBD1 (5 bases). CDR1 is SNHLY, CDR2 FYNNEI, per germline. The CDR3 has 13 residues. V lost 1 base to trimming and J lost 8 bases, with 10 bases between them. The CDR3 DNA reads as TGTGCCAGCAGTGAAGAGGGGCTGGGTACGCAGTATTTT. Encoded protein: CASSEEGLGTQYF. Full variable domain (rest looked up from reference TRBV2 and TRBJ2-3): EPEVTQTPSHQVTQMGQEVILRCVPISNHLYFYWYRQILGQKVEFLVSFYNNEISEKSEIFDDQFSVERPDGSNFTLKIRSTKLEDSAMYFCASSEEGLGTQYFGPGTRLTVL.

This clone was seen once. This chain joins TRBV19 and TRBJ2-2, with D possibly being TRBD1 (7 bases). With 3 bases removed from V and 4 bases from J, the gap between germline ends came to 15 bases. Germline CDR1 reads LNHDA; CDR2 reads SQIVND (reference sequence). This CDR3 is built from 16 residues. The CDR3 region is CASSMGGRDSTGELFF. The CDR3 region has the DNA TGTGCCAGTAGTATGGGGGGCCGGGACAGCACCGGGGAGCTGTTTTTT. Variable domain in full (rest from reference TRBV19 and TRBJ2-2): DGGITQSPKYLFRKEGQNVTLSCEQNLNHDAMYWYRQDPGQGLRLIYYSQIVNDFQKGDIAEGYSVSREKKESFPLTVTSAQKNPTAFYLCASSMGGRDSTGELFFGEGSRLTVL.

The chain links TRBV9 to TRBJ2-2; TRBD2 aligns across 10 bases. The germline V gene encodes CDR1 SGDLS and CDR2 YYNGEE. The CDR3 contains 16 residues. Germline trimming cut 4 bases from V and 3 bases from J; bases unmatched to any gene: 6. The CDR3 is CASSLRAGGYTGELFF. The CDR3 DNA sequence: TGTGCCAGCAGCCTCCGAGCGGGGGGGTACACCGGGGAGCTGTTTTTT.

The gene calls are TRBV19 and TRBJ1-2; D unclear. Looked up from germline, CDR1 is LNHDA and CDR2 is SQIVND (reference sequence). The length of the CDR3 is 13 residues. Trimming cost V 7 bases and J 8 bases, with 17 bases left between them. CDR3 sequence: CASKASAEGGYTF. The CDR3 nucleotides read TGTGCCAGTAAGGCGTCTGCAGAGGGAGGCTACACCTTC.

The V gene is TRBV24-1, the J gene TRBJ2-5; 7 bases map to TRBD1. The germline gives CDR1 KGHDR, CDR2 SFDVKD. This CDR3 is 14 amino acids long. V lost 4 bases, J lost 9 bases, and 10 bases stayed unmatched. The CDR3 spells CATSESGQPLAQYF. The DNA for the CDR3 is TGTGCCACCAGTGAATCGGGACAGCCACTGGCCCAGTACTTC.

J is TRBJ2-2 and V is TRBV6-5; D is ambiguous. The V gene's germline CDR1 is MNHEY and CDR2 SVGAGI. The ends were cut back, 3 bases at V and 5 bases at J, with 16 bases in the middle. This CDR3 spans 16 amino acids. The CDR3 nucleotides are TGTGCCAGCAGTTATTCAGTTAGGCTCCGAACCGGGGAGCTGTTTTTT. Translating it yields CASSYSVRLRTGELFF.

The chain carries TRBV30 and TRBJ1-4, with TRBD1 identical over 8 bases. The junction had 5 bases not matched to a gene; V was cut back by 2 bases and J by 6 bases. Looked up from germline, CDR1 is GTSNPN and CDR2 is SVGIG (reference sequence). The CDR3 has 14 residues. The CDR3 reads CAWSRTGWDEKLFF. DNA for the CDR3: TGTGCCTGGAGTCGGACAGGGTGGGATGAAAAACTGTTTTTT.

The chain couples TRBV21-1 to TRBJ1-6; TRBD1 is the table's D call, not checked against the DNA. TRBV21-1 is listed as a pseudogene. This CDR3 comprises 17 residues. The CDR3 DNA follows: TGTGCCAGCAGCAAAGTTTGGGACAGGGGTTTAGGTTCACCCCTCCACTTT. It yields the protein CASSKVWDRGLGSPLHF.

The chain joins TRBV5-4 to TRBJ1-2; TRBD1 matches 8 bases. The CDR3 spans 15 residues. CDR1 is SGHNT, CDR2 YYREEE, per germline (reference sequence). J gave up 6 bases and V 4 bases, and 11 bases lay outside the gene matches. The CDR3 nucleotides read TGTGCCAGCAGCCCCCTCCCGACAGGGGAAGATGGCTACACCTTC. Encoded protein: CASSPLPTGEDGYTF.